The 27 T cell receptor beta chains given below trace back to one sample, sequenced in a study of blood T cell repertoires in COVID-19. Clones were sequenced by immunoSEQ multiplex PCR, and TCRdb holds only the in-frame ones, with some missing. The sample lists approximately 97,000 clones, about 85% occurring once. Sequenced material: peripheral blood. Source of these receptors: a man in his fifties with active COVID-19.

The chain has TRBV3-1 (or the pseudogene TRBV3-2) and TRBJ1-1; unclear D gene. V lost 3 bases and J 7 bases, leaving 6 bases between the germline ends. Germline CDR1 and CDR2: LGHDT and YNNKEL (reference sequence). CDR3 length: 11 residues. Here the CDR3 DNA reads TGTGCCAGCAGCCAGGACTTTGAAGCTTTCTTT. Translation: CASSQDFEAFF.

The chain couples TRBV7-2 to TRBJ2-3, with TRBD2 matching 11 bases. CDR1 and CDR2 (germline): SGHTA, FQGNSA. This CDR3 is built from 17 residues. V gave up 4 bases and J gave up 4 bases; unmatched junction bases: 10. This chain's CDR3 is CASSSLPSGLAADTQYF. Here the CDR3 DNA reads TGTGCCAGCAGCTCGCTCCCCTCGGGACTAGCGGCAGATACGCAGTATTTT.

The V call is TRBV29-1, the J call TRBJ2-1; 8 bases match TRBD1. Germline-derived CDR1 and CDR2 are SQVTM and ANQGSEA. The V segment lost 5 bases and the J segment 13 bases; nucleotides outside the gene matches: 19. The CDR3 contains 15 residues. The CDR3 sequence: CSVRPGQEAAAPQFF. The CDR3 DNA sequence: TGCAGCGTTAGACCGGGACAGGAGGCCGCCGCACCACAGTTCTTC.

This chain's CDR3 is CASSPGQGRAFNEKLFF. The CDR3 DNA is TGTGCCAGCAGCCCAGGACAGGGTCGGGCCTTTAATGAAAAACTGTTTTTT. The chain uses TRBV7-9 and TRBJ1-4, with 8 bases identical to TRBD1. V lost 5 bases, J lost 4 bases, and 12 bases stayed unmatched. The CDR3 totals 17 residues. CDR1 SEHNR and CDR2 FQNEAQ come from the germline V gene (reference sequence).

The chain recombines TRBV5-1 with TRBJ2-2, with 8 bases that match TRBD2. J was trimmed by 6 bases and V by 0 bases; bases with no gene match: 7. The CDR3 loop spans 16 amino acids. Per germline, CDR1 SGHRS and CDR2 YFSETQ. CDR3 region: CASSLALAGGPGELFF. For the CDR3, the DNA is TGCGCCAGCAGCTTGGCCCTAGCGGGTGGCCCCGGGGAGCTGTTTTTT.

This sequence joins TRBV4-1 and TRBJ1-2; D is unclear. Germline V gives CDR1 MGHRA, CDR2 YSYEKL. The CDR3 runs 14 residues. Between the trimmed V and J ends, which lost 1 base and 4 bases, there was a span of 10 bases. In DNA form, the CDR3 reads TGCGCCAGCAGCCAAGTCCTCGGGTTCTATGGCTACACCTTC. Its protein is CASSQVLGFYGYTF.

V is TRBV7-2 and J is TRBJ2-3; weak D call: TRBD2 (6 bases). V was pared by 5 bases and J by 3 bases, with 9 bases between. CDR1 SGHTA and CDR2 FQGNSA come from the germline V gene. This CDR3 has 13 amino acids. CDR3 nucleotides: TGTGCCAGCAGCGCGGGAAGAACAGATACGCAGTATTTT. Encoded protein: CASSAGRTDTQYF.

The chain joins TRBV19 to TRBJ1-1; a possible D gene is TRBD1 (6 bases). V was clipped by 10 bases and J by 0 bases, with 12 bases between them. The CDR3 is made up of 13 amino acids. The germline CDR1 and CDR2 sequences are LNHDA and SQIVND (reference sequence). DNA for the CDR3: TGTGCCACCTCGGACAGCTTGAACACTGAAGCTTTCTTT. This gives the protein CATSDSLNTEAFF.

This rearrangement joins TRBV3-1 (or the pseudogene TRBV3-2) to TRBJ1-2; 10 nucleotides align to TRBD1. The CDR3 runs to 17 residues. Trimming at V came to 1 base and at J to 4 bases, leaving 9 bases not matched to a gene. Germline V gene sequence: CDR1 LGHDT, CDR2 YNNKEL (reference sequence). As DNA, the CDR3 is TGTGCCAGCAGCCAAGGGCGGGACAGGGGCCTTGGCTATGGCTACACCTTC. This translates into CASSQGRDRGLGYGYTF.

The chain employs TRBV3-1 (or the pseudogene TRBV3-2) and TRBJ1-1, with a possible D match to TRBD1 (5 bases). CDR3 length: 15 residues. Germline V gene lookup returns CDR1 LGHDT and CDR2 YNNKEL (reference sequence). V was clipped by 5 bases and J by 4 bases, with 17 bases between them. CDR3 sequence (DNA): TGTGCCAGCAGCTCCCCTGGGGGAGGGACCACTGAAGCTTTCTTT. It codes for CASSSPGGGTTEAFF.

The chain carries TRBV7-8 and TRBJ2-5, with 8 positions matching TRBD2. The CDR3 is 17 residues long. The germline gives CDR1 SGHVS, CDR2 FQNEAQ. V lost 3 bases, J lost 3 bases, and 12 bases stayed unmatched. CDR3 sequence reads: CASSFKAGGLNKETQYF. Written as DNA, the CDR3 is TGTGCCAGCAGCTTTAAGGCGGGGGGACTTAACAAAGAGACCCAGTACTTC.

V is TRBV6-2 or TRBV6-3 and J is TRBJ2-7; 12 bases line up with TRBD2. Unmatched junction bases numbered 2, after V lost 6 bases and J lost 2 bases. This CDR3 has 14 amino acids. Germline CDR1 MNHEY, CDR2 SVGEGT. The CDR3 sequence: CASSRLAGAYEQYF. The CDR3 nucleotides are TGTGCCAGCAGCCGACTAGCGGGGGCCTACGAGCAGTACTTC.

This clone has a single count. The chain combines TRBV2 with TRBJ2-7; D uncertain. The CDR3 is made up of 11 amino acids. V was trimmed by 8 bases and J by 4 bases, leaving 9 bases between them. Looked up from germline, CDR1 is SNHLY and CDR2 is FYNNEI. The CDR3 DNA reads TGTGCCAGCGAAGCAAGATACGAGCAGTACTTC. The encoded protein is CASEARYEQYF.

The chain uses TRBV29-1 and TRBJ2-2; D is perhaps TRBD2 (5 bases). Germline V CDR1 and CDR2: SQVTM, ANQGSEA. Trimming removed 6 bases at V and 7 bases at J, with 15 bases between. The CDR3 is 13 residues long. CDR3: CSVGRVAGGELFF. CDR3 bases: TGCAGCGTGGGAAGGGTGGCGGGCGGGGAGCTGTTTTTT.

This rearrangement joins TRBV7-9 to TRBJ1-1; no definite D call. In germline, CDR1 is SEHNR, CDR2 FQNEAQ (reference sequence). The V and J ends lost 2 bases and 7 bases respectively, with 5 bases between them. The CDR3 has 11 residues. Here the CDR3 DNA reads TGTGCCAGCAGCTTAAATAGTGAAGCTTTCTTT. Translating gives CASSLNSEAFF.

The chain has TRBV5-6 and TRBJ1-1; weak D call: TRBD1 (6 bases). Looked up from germline, CDR1 is SGHDT and CDR2 is YYEEEE. The CDR3 totals 12 residues. V lost 0 bases and J 7 bases, leaving 7 bases between the germline ends. CDR3 residues: CASSLARGEAFF. CDR3 nucleotides: TGTGCCAGCAGCTTGGCCAGGGGTGAAGCTTTCTTT.

The chain employs TRBV4-1 and TRBJ2-1; TRBD2 agrees at 10 bases. The CDR3 loop spans 16 amino acids. V lost 1 base, J lost 12 bases, and 12 bases stayed unmatched. The germline V gene has CDR1 MGHRA and CDR2 YSYEKL. This chain's CDR3 is CASSQGPISGGAGQFF. The CDR3 region has the DNA TGCGCCAGCAGCCAAGGGCCCATCAGCGGGGGGGCCGGGCAGTTCTTC.

This clone was counted only a few times. This rearrangement joins TRBV4-3 to TRBJ2-2; D ambiguous. Germline V gene sequence: CDR1 LGHNA, CDR2 YSLEER. The length of the CDR3 is 15 residues. Deletions cut 4 bases from V and 3 bases from J, with 12 bases between. The CDR3 region has the DNA TGCGCCAGCAGCCCTAATTCTTTGTACACCGGGGAGCTGTTTTTT. Translation gives CASSPNSLYTGELFF.

The genes are TRBV5-6 and TRBJ1-6, with TRBD1 as a possible D gene (5 bases). CDR1 is SGHDT, CDR2 YYEEEE, per germline. V was trimmed by 1 base and J by 7 bases, leaving 15 bases between them. CDR3 length: 16 residues. The CDR3 loop is CASSLKGIGSNSPLHF. The CDR3 DNA reads as TGTGCCAGCAGCTTGAAGGGGATTGGCAGCAATTCACCCCTCCACTTT.

V is TRBV18 and J is TRBJ1-6, with 8 bases identical to TRBD1. Unmatched junction bases numbered 19, after V lost 4 bases and J lost 11 bases. Germline CDR1 reads KGHSH; CDR2 reads LQKENI. The CDR3 has 18 residues. CDR3 protein: CASSRLRPGGAELTPLHF. CDR3 DNA sequence: TGTGCCAGCTCACGCCTGCGGCCAGGGGGCGCGGAATTGACACCCCTCCACTTT. The full variable domain, rest sourced from reference TRBV18 and TRBJ1-6, is NAGVMQNPRHLVRRRGQEARLRCSPMKGHSHVYWYRQLPEEGLKFMVYLQKENIIDESGMPKERFSAEFPKEGPSILRIQQVVRGDSAAYFCASSRLRPGGAELTPLHFGNGTRLTVT.

This rearrangement joins TRBV9 to TRBJ2-5; maybe TRBD2 (6 bases). Trimming cost V 4 bases and J 3 bases, with 16 bases left between them. Per germline, CDR1 SGDLS and CDR2 YYNGEE. CDR3 length: 15 residues. The CDR3 bases are TGTGCCAGCAGCTCGAGGGGCGGGAACAAAGAGACCCAGTACTTC. It specifies CASSSRGGNKETQYF.

The gene calls are TRBV2 and TRBJ2-7, with unresolved D. With 11 bases removed from V and 1 base from J, the gap between germline ends came to 15 bases. CDR1 and CDR2 from the germline V gene are SNHLY and FYNNEI. The CDR3 length is 13 residues. CDR3 DNA: TGTGCCGGTTCCCGTAGAGAGTCCTACGAGCAGTACTTC. It encodes CAGSRRESYEQYF.

The gene calls are TRBV4-2 and TRBJ2-7, with TRBD2 matching over 9 bases. CDR1 and CDR2 from the germline V gene are LGHNA and YNFKEQ. This CDR3 is built from 15 residues. The V segment lost 1 base and the J segment 2 bases; nucleotides outside the gene matches: 3. The CDR3 DNA is TGTGCCAGCAGCCAAGGAGCGGGGGGAACCTACGAGCAGTACTTC. Translated, it gives CASSQGAGGTYEQYF.

The rearrangement uses TRBV11-1 and TRBJ2-2; 7 nucleotides agree with TRBD2. Trimming removed 5 bases from V and 0 bases from J; junction bases left unmatched: 3. CDR3 size: 15 residues. Germline CDR1 and CDR2: SGHAT and FQDESV (reference sequence). Here the CDR3 reads CASSRGLANTGELFF. CDR3 DNA sequence: TGTGCCAGCAGCCGCGGACTAGCGAACACCGGGGAGCTGTTTTTT.

The chain uses TRBV7-2 and TRBJ1-5; D unresolved. The germline gives CDR1 SGHTA, CDR2 FQGNSA. The CDR3 is 13 residues long. V was clipped by 5 bases and J by 4 bases, with 9 bases between them. The CDR3 region is CASSVRWNQPQHF. CDR3 coding DNA: TGTGCCAGCAGCGTGAGATGGAATCAGCCCCAGCATTTT.

V usage is TRBV6-4 and J usage is TRBJ1-1; D call uncertain. The CDR3 length is 13 residues. Looked up from germline, CDR1 is MRHNA and CDR2 is SNTAGT. V was pared by 5 bases and J by 3 bases, with 10 bases between. The CDR3 reads CASSRVRDTEAFF. Here the CDR3 DNA reads TGTGCCAGCAGTCGAGTTCGGGACACTGAAGCTTTCTTT.

The rearrangement links TRBV5-1 to TRBJ1-1; D not resolved. CDR3 length equals 15 residues. Germline V CDR1 and CDR2: SGHRS, YFSETQ. The V end lost 2 bases, the J end lost 0 bases, and 11 bases lay between the germline ends. CDR3 sequence: CASSFSREMNTEAFF. In nucleotides, the CDR3 is TGCGCCAGCAGCTTCTCACGGGAAATGAACACTGAAGCTTTCTTT.